The 11 T cell receptor beta chains given below trace back to one sample, sequenced in a study of cytomegalovirus exposure and HLA in healthy donors. With 60 Vbeta and 13 Jbeta primers, the PCR was carried out. Assay used: immunoSEQ multiplex PCR; TCRdb lists only in-frame clones, some missing. Of around 150,000 clones in the sample, roughly 71% were seen once. The sequenced sample was PBMCs. The receptors were sampled from a male donor in good health and CMV-seropositive.

V is TRBV11-2 and J is TRBJ2-7; TRBD1 matches 8 bases. The CDR3 spans 17 residues. Unmatched junction bases numbered 10, after V lost 0 bases and J lost 3 bases. From germline, CDR1 is SGHAT and CDR2 FQNNGV. The CDR3 is CASSLDWLAGGFYEQYF. The DNA for the CDR3 is TGTGCCAGCAGCTTAGATTGGTTGGCAGGGGGCTTCTACGAGCAGTACTTC.

The chain has TRBV7-6 and TRBJ2-3; D remains ambiguous. The CDR3 consists of 12 residues. Germline CDR1 SGHVS, CDR2 FNYEAQ. V was shortened by 1 base and J by 4 bases, with 3 bases between the two germline ends. The CDR3 DNA reads as TGTGCCAGCAGCTTAGTCTCAGATACGCAGTATTTT. Translation: CASSLVSDTQYF.

The chain is built from TRBV19 and TRBJ1-2; weak D call: TRBD1 (6 bases). V was trimmed by 7 bases and J by 6 bases, leaving 15 bases between them. CDR1 is LNHDA, CDR2 SQIVND, per germline (reference sequence). This CDR3 is 13 amino acids long. The CDR3 DNA sequence: TGTGCCAGTAACTTTAGGACAGCCCATGGCTACACCTTC. It encodes CASNFRTAHGYTF.

This clone was observed a handful of times. The sample carries other DNA sequences with the same CDR3. The V call is TRBV4-3, the J call TRBJ1-1, with unresolved D. Germline lookup yields CDR1 LGHNA and CDR2 YSLEER. Trimming stripped 0 bases from V and 6 bases from J, with 8 bases between. The CDR3 spans 13 residues. DNA for the CDR3: TGCGCCAGCAGCCAAGAAGCAGAGGCTGAAGCTTTCTTT. This translates into CASSQEAEAEAFF.

This clone was seen only once. The V gene is TRBV2, the J gene TRBJ2-1; 15 bases fit TRBD2. The CDR3 contains 16 residues. CDR1 and CDR2 (germline): SNHLY, FYNNEI. Trimming took 6 bases from V and 6 from J; bases not matched to a gene: 6. The CDR3 protein is CASSPRTSGGANEQFF. CDR3 in DNA: TGTGCCAGCAGCCCTAGGACTAGCGGGGGGGCCAATGAGCAGTTCTTC. The full variable domain, its missing parts supplied by reference TRBV2 and TRBJ2-1, is EPEVTQTPSHQVTQMGQEVILRCVPISNHLYFYWYRQILGQKVEFLVSFYNNEISEKSEIFDDQFSVERPDGSNFTLKIRSTKLEDSAMYFCASSPRTSGGANEQFFGPGTRLTVL.

This clone was detected only a few times. This rearrangement joins TRBV4-3 to TRBJ2-3; D might be TRBD2 (6 bases). The CDR3 is 13 residues long. Trimming shortened V by 0 bases and J by 14 bases, and 15 bases separated the two germline ends. CDR1 and CDR2 from the germline V gene are LGHNA and YSLEER. CDR3 loop: CASSQDRGTTVYF. The CDR3 DNA sequence: TGCGCCAGCAGCCAAGATCGGGGGACCACAGTGTATTTT.

This clone was seen only once. The rearrangement links TRBV25-1 to TRBJ2-5; TRBD2 might be the D (6 bases). The CDR3 consists of 16 residues. Germline CDR1 MGHDK, CDR2 SYGVNS. V was pared by 0 bases and J by 0 bases, with 11 bases between. Here the CDR3 DNA reads TGTGCCAGCAGTGAATACGGGGGTACGGACCAAGAGACCCAGTACTTC. Encoded protein: CASSEYGGTDQETQYF.

This clone was seen only a few times. The V gene is TRBV19, the J gene TRBJ1-2, with a possible D match to TRBD1 (6 bases). Germline-derived CDR1 and CDR2 are LNHDA and SQIVND (reference sequence). The CDR3 consists of 12 residues. V was trimmed by 7 bases and J by 6 bases, leaving 12 bases between them. CDR3 residues: CASMGGPDGYTF. In nucleotides, the CDR3 is TGTGCCAGTATGGGGGGGCCGGATGGCTACACCTTC.

The CDR3 DNA follows: TGTGCCAGCAGCTTGAGGGACAGGGTGTATGGCTACACCTTC. Translating it yields CASSLRDRVYGYTF. The V call is TRBV5-4, the J call TRBJ1-2; 9 bases fit TRBD1. V shed 1 base and J 5 bases; nucleotides not matched to a gene: 3. Germline CDR1 reads SGHNT; CDR2 reads YYREEE (reference sequence). The CDR3 sequence is 14 residues long. The variable domain in full, completed from reference TRBV5-4 and TRBJ1-2, reads ETGVTQSPTHLIKTRGQQVTLRCSSQSGHNTVSWYQQALGQGPQFIFQYYREEENGRGNFPPRFSGLQFPNYSSELNVNALELDDSALYLCASSLRDRVYGYTFGSGTRLTVV.

In this sample, this clone turned up once. The chain is built from TRBV2 and TRBJ2-7; tentatively, D is TRBD2 (6 bases). Deletions cut 4 bases from V and 2 bases from J, with 9 bases between. Per the germline V gene, CDR1 is SNHLY and CDR2 is FYNNEI. CDR3 length equals 13 residues. The CDR3 sequence: CASSGGLTYEQYF. CDR3 coding DNA: TGTGCCAGCAGTGGGGGACTCACCTACGAGCAGTACTTC.

The rearrangement uses TRBV4-1 and TRBJ1-6, with a possible D match to TRBD1 (6 bases). Trimming pared 0 bases from V and 11 bases from J, leaving 11 bases between. The CDR3 has 14 amino acids. Germline V gives CDR1 MGHRA, CDR2 YSYEKL. The CDR3: CASSQDRGGAPLHF. The CDR3 nucleotides are TGCGCCAGCAGCCAAGACAGGGGTGGAGCACCCCTCCACTTT.